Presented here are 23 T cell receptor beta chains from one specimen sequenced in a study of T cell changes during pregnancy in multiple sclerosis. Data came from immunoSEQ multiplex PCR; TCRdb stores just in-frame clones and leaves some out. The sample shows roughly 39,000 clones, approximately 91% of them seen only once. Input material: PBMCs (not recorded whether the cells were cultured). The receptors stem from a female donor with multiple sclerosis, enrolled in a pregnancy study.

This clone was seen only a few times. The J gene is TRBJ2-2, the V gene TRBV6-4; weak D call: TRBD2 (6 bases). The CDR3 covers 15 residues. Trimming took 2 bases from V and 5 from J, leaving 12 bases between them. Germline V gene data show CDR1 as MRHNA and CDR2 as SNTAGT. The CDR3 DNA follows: TGTGCCAGCAGTGACCCGTCTAGCGCGACCGGGGAGCTGTTTTTT. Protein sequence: CASSDPSSATGELFF.

The CDR3 region is CASSQDWGSNYGYTF. The CDR3 coding sequence is TGTGCCAGCAGCCAAGATTGGGGATCGAACTATGGCTACACCTTC. The rearrangement joins TRBV14 to TRBJ1-2; D gene uncertain. Germline V gene lookup returns CDR1 SGHDN and CDR2 FVKESK. V lost 0 bases and J lost 2, with 10 bases in between. The CDR3 is 15 residues long. Drawing the rest from reference TRBV14 and TRBJ1-2, the complete variable domain is EAGVTQFPSHSVIEKGQTVTLRCDPISGHDNLYWYRRVMGKEIKFLLHFVKESKQDESGMPNNRFLAERTGGTYSTLKVQPAELEDSGVYFCASSQDWGSNYGYTFGSGTRLTVV.

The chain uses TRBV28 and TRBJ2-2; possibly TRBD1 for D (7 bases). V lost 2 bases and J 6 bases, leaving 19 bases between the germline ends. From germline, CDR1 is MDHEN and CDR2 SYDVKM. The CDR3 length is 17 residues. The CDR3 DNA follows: TGTGCCAGCAGTTTAAACGATGGTGACAGGGAGGCCGGGGAGCTGTTTTTT. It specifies CASSLNDGDREAGELFF.

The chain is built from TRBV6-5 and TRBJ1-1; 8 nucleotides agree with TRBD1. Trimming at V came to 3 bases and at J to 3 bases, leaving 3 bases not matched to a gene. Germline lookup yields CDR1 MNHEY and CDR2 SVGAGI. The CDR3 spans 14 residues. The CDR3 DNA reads TGTGCCAGCAGTTATGGACAGGGTGACACTGAAGCTTTCTTT. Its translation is CASSYGQGDTEAFF.

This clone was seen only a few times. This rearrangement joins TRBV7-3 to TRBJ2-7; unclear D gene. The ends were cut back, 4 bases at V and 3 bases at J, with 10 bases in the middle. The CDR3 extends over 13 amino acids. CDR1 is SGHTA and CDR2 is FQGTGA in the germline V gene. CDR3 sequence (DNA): TGTGCCAGCAGCTCGAACGACCGCTACGAGCAGTACTTC. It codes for CASSSNDRYEQYF.

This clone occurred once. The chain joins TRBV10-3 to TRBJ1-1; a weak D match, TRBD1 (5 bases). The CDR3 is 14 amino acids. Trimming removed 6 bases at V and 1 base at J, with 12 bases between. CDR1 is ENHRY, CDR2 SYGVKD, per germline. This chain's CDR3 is CAISRGATNTEAFF. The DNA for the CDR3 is TGTGCCATCAGCCGGGGCGCGACGAACACTGAAGCTTTCTTT.

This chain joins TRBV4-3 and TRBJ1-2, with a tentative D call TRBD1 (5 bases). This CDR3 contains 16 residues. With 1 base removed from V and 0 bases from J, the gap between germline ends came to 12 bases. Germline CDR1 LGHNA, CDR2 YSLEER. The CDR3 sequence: CASSQGTPGTNYGYTF. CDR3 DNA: TGCGCCAGCAGCCAAGGGACACCGGGAACTAACTATGGCTACACCTTC.

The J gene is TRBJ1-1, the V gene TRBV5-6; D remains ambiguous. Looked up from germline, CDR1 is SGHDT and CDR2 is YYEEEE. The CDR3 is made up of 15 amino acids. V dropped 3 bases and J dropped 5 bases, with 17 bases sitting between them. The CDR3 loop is CASSSTGRARTEAFF. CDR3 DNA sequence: TGTGCCAGCAGCTCTACCGGTAGGGCAAGAACTGAAGCTTTCTTT.

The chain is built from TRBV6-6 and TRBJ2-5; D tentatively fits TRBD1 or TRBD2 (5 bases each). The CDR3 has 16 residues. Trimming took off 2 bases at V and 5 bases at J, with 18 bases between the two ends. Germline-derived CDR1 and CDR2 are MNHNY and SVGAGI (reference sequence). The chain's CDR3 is CASSYGTGTGGETQYF. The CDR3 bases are TGTGCCAGCAGTTACGGGACCGGGACGGGCGGGGAGACCCAGTACTTC.

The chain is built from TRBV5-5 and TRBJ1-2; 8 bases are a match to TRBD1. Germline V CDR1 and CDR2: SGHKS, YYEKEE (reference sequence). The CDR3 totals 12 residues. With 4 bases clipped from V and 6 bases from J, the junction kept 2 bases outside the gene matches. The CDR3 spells CASSLGQDGYTF. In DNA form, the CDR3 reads TGTGCCAGCAGCCTGGGACAGGATGGCTACACCTTC.

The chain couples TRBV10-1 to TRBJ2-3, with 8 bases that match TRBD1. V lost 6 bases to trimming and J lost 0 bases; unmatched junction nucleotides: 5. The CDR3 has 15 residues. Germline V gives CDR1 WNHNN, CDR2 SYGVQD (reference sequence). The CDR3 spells CASRGTGQSTDTQYF. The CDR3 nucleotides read TGCGCCAGCAGGGGGACAGGTCAAAGCACAGATACGCAGTATTTT.

Here the CDR3 DNA reads TGTGCCAGCGGCCCGGACAGGTCTCGGGAGCAGTTCTTC. Translated: CASGPDRSREQFF. The chain carries TRBV2 and TRBJ2-1; 7 bases fit TRBD1. The V gene's germline CDR1 is SNHLY and CDR2 FYNNEI. The CDR3 is made up of 13 amino acids. The V and J ends lost 8 bases and 10 bases, in that order; junction bases with no gene match: 11.

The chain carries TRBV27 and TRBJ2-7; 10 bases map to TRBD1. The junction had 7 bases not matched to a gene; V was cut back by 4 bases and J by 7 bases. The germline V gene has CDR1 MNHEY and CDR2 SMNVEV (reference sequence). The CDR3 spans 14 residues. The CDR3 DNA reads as TGTGCCAGCAGTTGGGACAGGGGAACTCAGGAGCAGTACTTC. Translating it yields CASSWDRGTQEQYF.

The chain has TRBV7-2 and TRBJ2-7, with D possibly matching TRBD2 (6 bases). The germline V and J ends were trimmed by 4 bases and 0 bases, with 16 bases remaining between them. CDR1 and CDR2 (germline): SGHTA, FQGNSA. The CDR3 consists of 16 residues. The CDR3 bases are TGTGCCAGCAGCTACCCGAAGGCGGGGCCCTCCTACGAGCAGTACTTC. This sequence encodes CASSYPKAGPSYEQYF.

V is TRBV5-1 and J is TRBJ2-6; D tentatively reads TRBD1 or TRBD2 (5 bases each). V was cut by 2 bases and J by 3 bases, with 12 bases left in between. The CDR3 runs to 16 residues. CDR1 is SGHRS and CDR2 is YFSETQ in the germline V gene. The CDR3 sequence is CASSFQGARGANVLTF. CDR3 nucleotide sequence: TGCGCCAGCAGCTTCCAGGGAGCGCGTGGGGCCAACGTCCTGACTTTC.

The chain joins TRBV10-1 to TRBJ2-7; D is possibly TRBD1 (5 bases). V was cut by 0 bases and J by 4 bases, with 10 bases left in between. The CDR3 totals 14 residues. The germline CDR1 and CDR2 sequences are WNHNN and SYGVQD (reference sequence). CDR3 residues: CASSESGRVYEQYF. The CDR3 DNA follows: TGCGCCAGCAGTGAGTCGGGCAGGGTTTACGAGCAGTACTTC.

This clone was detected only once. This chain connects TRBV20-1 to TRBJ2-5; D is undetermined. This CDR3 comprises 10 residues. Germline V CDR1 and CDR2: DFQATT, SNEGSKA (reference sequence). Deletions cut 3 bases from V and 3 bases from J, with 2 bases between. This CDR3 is CSASEETQYF. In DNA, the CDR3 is TGCAGTGCTAGTGAAGAGACCCAGTACTTC.

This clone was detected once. CDR3 sequence reads: CASSEPSGTYEQYF. CDR3 nucleotides: TGTGCCAGCAGTGAGCCTAGCGGGACCTACGAGCAGTACTTC. The chain recombines TRBV2 with TRBJ2-7, with 9 bases identical to TRBD2. CDR3 length: 14 residues. V trimming: 3 bases; J trimming: 2 bases; junction bases outside the gene matches: 2. CDR1 and CDR2 (germline): SNHLY, FYNNEI.

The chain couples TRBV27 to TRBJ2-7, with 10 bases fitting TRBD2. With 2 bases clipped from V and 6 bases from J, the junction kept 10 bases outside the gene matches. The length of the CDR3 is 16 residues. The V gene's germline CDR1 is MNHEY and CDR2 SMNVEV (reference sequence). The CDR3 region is CASSLTPSGRAFEQYF. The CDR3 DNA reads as TGTGCCAGCAGTTTAACCCCAAGCGGGAGGGCCTTCGAGCAGTACTTC.

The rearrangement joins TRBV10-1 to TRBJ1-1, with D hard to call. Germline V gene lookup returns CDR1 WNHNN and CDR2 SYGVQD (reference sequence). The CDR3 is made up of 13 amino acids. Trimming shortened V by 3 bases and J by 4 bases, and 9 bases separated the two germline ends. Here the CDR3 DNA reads TGCGCCAGCAGTGAATCCCGGGGCACTGAAGCTTTCTTT. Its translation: CASSESRGTEAFF.

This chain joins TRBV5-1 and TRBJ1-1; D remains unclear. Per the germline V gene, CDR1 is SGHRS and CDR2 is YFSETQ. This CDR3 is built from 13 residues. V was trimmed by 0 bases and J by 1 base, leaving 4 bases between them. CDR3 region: CASSLVPNTEAFF. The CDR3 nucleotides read TGCGCCAGCAGCTTGGTTCCGAACACTGAAGCTTTCTTT.

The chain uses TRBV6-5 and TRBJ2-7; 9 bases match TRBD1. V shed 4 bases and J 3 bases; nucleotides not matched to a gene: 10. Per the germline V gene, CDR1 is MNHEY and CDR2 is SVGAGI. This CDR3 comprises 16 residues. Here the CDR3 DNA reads TGTGCCAGCAGTTTACAGGGGGCTGGGGGGGTCTACGAGCAGTACTTC. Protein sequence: CASSLQGAGGVYEQYF.

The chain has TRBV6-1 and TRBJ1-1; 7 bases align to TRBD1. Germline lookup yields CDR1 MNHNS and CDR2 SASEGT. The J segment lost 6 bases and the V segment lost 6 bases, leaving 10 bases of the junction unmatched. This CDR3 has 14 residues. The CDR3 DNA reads TGTGCCAGCAGCGTAGACAGGGTCACCCCTGAAGCTTTCTTT. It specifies CASSVDRVTPEAFF.